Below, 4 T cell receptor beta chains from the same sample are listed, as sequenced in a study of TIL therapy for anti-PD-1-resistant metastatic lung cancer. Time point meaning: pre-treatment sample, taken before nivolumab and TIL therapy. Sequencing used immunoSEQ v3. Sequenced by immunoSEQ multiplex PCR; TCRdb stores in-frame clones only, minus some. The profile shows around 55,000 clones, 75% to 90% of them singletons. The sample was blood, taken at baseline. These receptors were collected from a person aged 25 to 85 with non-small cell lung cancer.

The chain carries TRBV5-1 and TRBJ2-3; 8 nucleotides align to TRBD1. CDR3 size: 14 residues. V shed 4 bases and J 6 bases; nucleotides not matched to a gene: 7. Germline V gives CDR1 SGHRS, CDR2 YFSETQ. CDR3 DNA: TGCGCCAGCAGCCCTGGACAGGGCCCCGATACGCAGTATTTT. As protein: CASSPGQGPDTQYF.

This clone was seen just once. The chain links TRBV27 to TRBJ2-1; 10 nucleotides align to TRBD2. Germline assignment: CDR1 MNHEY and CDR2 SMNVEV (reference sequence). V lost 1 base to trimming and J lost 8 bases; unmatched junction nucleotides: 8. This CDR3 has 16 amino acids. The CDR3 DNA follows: TGTGCCAGCAGTTTATGGTCTAGCGGGAGTTTCGATGAGCAGTTCTTC. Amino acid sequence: CASSLWSSGSFDEQFF.

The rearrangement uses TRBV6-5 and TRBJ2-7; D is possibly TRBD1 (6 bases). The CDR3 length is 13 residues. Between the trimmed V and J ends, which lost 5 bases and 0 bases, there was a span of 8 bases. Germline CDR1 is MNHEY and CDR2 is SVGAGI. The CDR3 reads CASSRTDSYEQYF. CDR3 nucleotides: TGTGCCAGCAGTCGGACAGACTCCTACGAGCAGTACTTC.

The CDR3, as DNA: TGCGCCAGCAGCCTTACAAGTCCGCCTGGAAACACCATATATTTT. It yields the protein CASSLTSPPGNTIYF. The rearrangement links TRBV5-1 to TRBJ1-3, with no clear D. The CDR3 is 15 residues long. The germline V gene encodes CDR1 SGHRS and CDR2 YFSETQ. Trimming cost V 4 bases and J 2 bases, with 13 bases left between them. Based on the CDR3 plus reference TRBV5-1 and TRBJ1-3, the full variable domain is KAGVTQTPRYLIKTRGQQVTLSCSPISGHRSVSWYQQTPGQGLQFLFEYFSETQRNKGNFPGRFSGRQFSNSRSEMNVSTLELGDSALYLCASSLTSPPGNTIYFGEGSWLTVV.